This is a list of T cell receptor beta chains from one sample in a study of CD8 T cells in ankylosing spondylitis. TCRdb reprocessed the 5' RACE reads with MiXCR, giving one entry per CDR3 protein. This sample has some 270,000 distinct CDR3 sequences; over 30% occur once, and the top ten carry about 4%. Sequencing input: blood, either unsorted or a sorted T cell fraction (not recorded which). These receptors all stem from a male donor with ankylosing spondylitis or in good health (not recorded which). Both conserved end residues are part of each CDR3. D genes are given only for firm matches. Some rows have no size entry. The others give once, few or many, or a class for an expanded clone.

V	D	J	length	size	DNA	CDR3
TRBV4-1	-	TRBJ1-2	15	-	TGCGCCAGCAGCCAGGACAAGACAGGCGGCTATGGCTACACCTTC	CASSQDKTGGYGYTF
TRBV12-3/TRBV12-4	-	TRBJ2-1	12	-	TGTGCCAGCAGTTTAGCCGGGCATGAGCAGTTCTTC	CASSLAGHEQFF
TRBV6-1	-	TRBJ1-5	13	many	TGTGCCAGCAGTCGCGGCCCCAATCAGCCCCAGCATTTT	CASSRGPNQPQHF
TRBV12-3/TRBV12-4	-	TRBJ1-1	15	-	TGTGCCAGCAGTTTAACGGGGATGCCGAACACTGAAGCTTTCTTT	CASSLTGMPNTEAFF
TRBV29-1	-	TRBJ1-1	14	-	TGCAGCGTCCGGGACCTCGGAGGAGACACTGAAGCTTTCTTT	CSVRDLGGDTEAFF
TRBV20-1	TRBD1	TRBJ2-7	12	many	TGCAGTGCCCCGGACAGGGCCCACGAGCAGTACTTC	CSAPDRAHEQYF
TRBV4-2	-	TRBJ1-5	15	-	TGTGCCAGCAGCCAGACGTTGGATAGCAATCAGCCCCAGCATTTT	CASSQTLDSNQPQHF
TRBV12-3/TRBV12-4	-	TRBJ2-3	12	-	TGTGCCAGCAGTTTTTCAGTAGATACGCAGTATTTT	CASSFSVDTQYF
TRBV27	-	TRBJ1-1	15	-	TGTGCCAGCAGTTTATCGGGACTCCTGAACACTGAAGCTTTCTTT	CASSLSGLLNTEAFF
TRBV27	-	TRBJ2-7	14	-	TGTGCCAGCAGTCGTAGAGGGGTCGCCTACGAGCAGTACTTC	CASSRRGVAYEQYF
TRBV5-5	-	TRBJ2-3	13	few	TGTGCCAGCAGCCCAGGGGATTCAGATACGCAGTATTTT	CASSPGDSDTQYF
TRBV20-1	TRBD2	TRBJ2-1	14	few	TGCAGTGCTGCCGGGACTACATTATACAATGAGCAGTTCTTC	CSAAGTTLYNEQFF
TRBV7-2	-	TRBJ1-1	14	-	TGTGCCAGCAGCTTAGGCCGCTCGAACACTGAAGCTTTCTTT	CASSLGRSNTEAFF
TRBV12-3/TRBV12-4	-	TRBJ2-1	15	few	TGTGCCAGCAGTGTGTTAGCGTTTGAGGCCAATGAGCAGTTCTTC	CASSVLAFEANEQFF
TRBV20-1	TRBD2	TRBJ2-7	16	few	TGCAGTGCCCCTCCTCCAACTAGCGGGGACTCCTACGAGCAGTACTTC	CSAPPPTSGDSYEQYF
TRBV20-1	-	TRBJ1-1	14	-	TGCAGTGCCCCCAGACAGAAGACGGGCACTGAAGCTTTCTTT	CSAPRQKTGTEAFF
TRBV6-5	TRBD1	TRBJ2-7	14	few	TGTGCCAGCAGTTACTATACAGGGGGCTACGAGCAGTACTTC	CASSYYTGGYEQYF
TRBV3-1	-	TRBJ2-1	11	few	TGTGCCAGCACCCAAGACAATGAGCAGTTCTTC	CASTQDNEQFF
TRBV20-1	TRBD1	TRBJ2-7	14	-	TGCAGTGCCGGGACAGCTCGAAGCTCCTACGAGCAGTACTTC	CSAGTARSSYEQYF
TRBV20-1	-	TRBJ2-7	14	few	TGCAGTGCCCCCGGGTGGGGGGCAGCGTACGAGCAGTACTTC	CSAPGWGAAYEQYF
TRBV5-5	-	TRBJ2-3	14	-	TGTGCCAGCAGCTCCCGACAGAATACAGATACGCAGTATTTT	CASSSRQNTDTQYF
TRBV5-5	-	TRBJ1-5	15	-	TGTGCCAGCAGCTTGGAAGGGGCCAACGGACAGCCCCAGCATTTT	CASSLEGANGQPQHF
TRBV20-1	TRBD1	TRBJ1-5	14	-	TGCAGTGCTAGTACAGGGACAGCAAATCAGCCCCAGCATTTT	CSASTGTANQPQHF
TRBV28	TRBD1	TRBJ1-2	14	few	TGTGCCAGCAGTTTATCGGACAGGGGCTATGGCTACACCTTC	CASSLSDRGYGYTF